Below, 5 T cell receptor beta chains from the same sample are listed, as sequenced in a study of T-cell memory formation after mild COVID-19. MiXCR was run by TCRdb on the 5' RACE reads, yielding one entry per CDR3 protein. Of 270,000 or so distinct CDR3 sequences detected, 15% to 20% appear once; the ten largest clones hold 23%. Sample: PBMCs or a T cell subset sorted from them (not recorded which). The receptors shown here come from a man younger than 35 who had mild COVID-19 (a few samples of this study predate the infection). Cell type and time point are not known.

Ten or more counts support this clonotype. This sequence joins TRBV3-1 and TRBJ2-5; D is uncertain. The CDR3 sequence is 11 residues long. Germline V gene lookup returns CDR1 LGHDT and CDR2 YNNKEL (reference sequence). The V end lost 1 base, the J end lost 5 bases, and 2 bases lay between the germline ends. DNA of the CDR3: TGTGCCAGCAGCCAAGTCGAGACCCAGTACTTC. This encodes CASSQVETQYF.

The chain recombines TRBV2 with TRBJ2-4; D is unresolved. This CDR3 comprises 14 residues. V was shortened by 6 bases and J by 2 bases, with 11 bases between the two germline ends. Germline-derived CDR1 and CDR2 are SNHLY and FYNNEI. The CDR3 is CASSPFSTKNIQYF. Written as DNA, the CDR3 is TGTGCCAGCAGCCCTTTTTCGACCAAAAACATTCAGTACTTC.

The chain uses TRBV7-9 and TRBJ2-4, with 9 bases fitting TRBD1. The germline V gene encodes CDR1 SEHNR and CDR2 FQNEAQ (reference sequence). The CDR3 has 15 amino acids. V was pared by 1 base and J by 8 bases, with 6 bases of the junction left unmatched. This CDR3 is CASSLGTGEGDIQYF. In DNA, the CDR3 is TGTGCCAGCAGCTTAGGGACAGGGGAGGGAGACATTCAGTACTTC.

The chain joins TRBV30 to TRBJ1-4; a possible D gene is TRBD1 (5 bases). Germline V lookup: CDR1 GTSNPN, CDR2 SVGIG (reference sequence). The CDR3 contains 13 residues. V lost 8 bases and J 8 bases, leaving 18 bases between the germline ends. The DNA of the CDR3 is TGTGCCGGGATAGACGGGGGAAGGGAAAAACTGTTTTTT. Residues: CAGIDGGREKLFF. The full variable domain, with the rest looked up from reference TRBV30 and TRBJ1-4, is SQTIHQWPATLVQPVGSPLSLECTVEGTSNPNLYWYRQAAGRGLQLLFYSVGIGQISSEVPQNLSASRPQDRQFILSSKKLLLSDSGFYLCAGIDGGREKLFFGSGTQLSVL.

This clonotype has at least ten counts. V usage is TRBV10-3 and J usage is TRBJ2-1; no clear D. This CDR3 spans 11 amino acids. CDR1 is ENHRY, CDR2 SYGVKD, per germline. Deletions cut 0 bases from V and 8 bases from J, with 2 bases between. CDR3: CAISESYEQFF. The CDR3 bases are TGTGCCATCAGTGAGTCTTATGAGCAGTTCTTC.